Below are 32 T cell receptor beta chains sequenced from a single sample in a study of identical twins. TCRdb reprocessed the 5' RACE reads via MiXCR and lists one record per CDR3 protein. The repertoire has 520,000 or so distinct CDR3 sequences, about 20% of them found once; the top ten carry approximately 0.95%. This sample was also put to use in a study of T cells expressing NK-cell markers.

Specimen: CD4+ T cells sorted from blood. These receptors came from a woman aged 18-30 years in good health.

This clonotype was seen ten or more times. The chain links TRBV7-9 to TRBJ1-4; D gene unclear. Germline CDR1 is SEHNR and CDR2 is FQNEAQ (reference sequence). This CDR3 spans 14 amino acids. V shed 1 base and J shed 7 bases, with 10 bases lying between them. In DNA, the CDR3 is TGTGCCAGCAGCTTAGGGGATCTCCGTGAAAAACTGTTTTTT. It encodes CASSLGDLREKLFF.

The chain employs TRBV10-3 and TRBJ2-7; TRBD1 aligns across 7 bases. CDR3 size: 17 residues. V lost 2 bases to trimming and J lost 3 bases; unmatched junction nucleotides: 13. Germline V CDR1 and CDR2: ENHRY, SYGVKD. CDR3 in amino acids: CAISETGVGERFYEQYF. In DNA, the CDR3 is TGTGCCATCAGTGAGACAGGGGTGGGCGAACGATTCTACGAGCAGTACTTC.

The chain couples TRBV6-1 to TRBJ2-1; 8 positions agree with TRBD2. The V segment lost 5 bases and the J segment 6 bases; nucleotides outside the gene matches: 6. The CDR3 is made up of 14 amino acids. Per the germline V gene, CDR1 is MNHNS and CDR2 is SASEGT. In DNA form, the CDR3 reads TGTGCCAGCAGTCGGACTAGCAAGGGCAATGAGCAGTTCTTC. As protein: CASSRTSKGNEQFF.

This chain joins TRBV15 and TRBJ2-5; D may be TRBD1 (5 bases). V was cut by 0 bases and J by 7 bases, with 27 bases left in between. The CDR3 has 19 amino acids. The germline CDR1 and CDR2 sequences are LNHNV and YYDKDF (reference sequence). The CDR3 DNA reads TGTGCCACCAGCAGAGATGGCCCCGGACATCCGGGCCGACCGTGGACCCAGTACTTC. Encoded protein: CATSRDGPGHPGRPWTQYF.

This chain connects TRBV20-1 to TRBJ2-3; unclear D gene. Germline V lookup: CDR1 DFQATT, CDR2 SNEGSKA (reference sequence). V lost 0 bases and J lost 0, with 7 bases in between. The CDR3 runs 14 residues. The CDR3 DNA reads TGCAGTGCTAGAGATGCCTGGAGCACAGATACGCAGTATTTT. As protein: CSARDAWSTDTQYF.

This chain's CDR3 is CASSVDPVGLAGVTLFF. The CDR3 nucleotides read TGTGCCAGCAGCGTAGATCCCGTCGGACTAGCGGGAGTAACGCTGTTCTTC. The chain couples TRBV9 to TRBJ2-1, with TRBD2 matching over 13 bases. Germline V gives CDR1 SGDLS, CDR2 YYNGEE. V gave up 0 bases and J gave up 15 bases; unmatched junction bases: 15. This CDR3 has 17 residues.

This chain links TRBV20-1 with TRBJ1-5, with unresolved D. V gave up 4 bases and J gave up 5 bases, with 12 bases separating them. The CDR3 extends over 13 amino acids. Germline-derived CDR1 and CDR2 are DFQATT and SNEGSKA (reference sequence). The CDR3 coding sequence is TGCAGTGCTACACGGGAGGCCCATCAGCCCCAGCATTTT. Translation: CSATREAHQPQHF.

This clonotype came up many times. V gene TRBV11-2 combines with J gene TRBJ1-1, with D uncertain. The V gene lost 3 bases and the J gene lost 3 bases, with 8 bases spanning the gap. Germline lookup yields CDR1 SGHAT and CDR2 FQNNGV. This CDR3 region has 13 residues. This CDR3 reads CASSLMRDTEAFF. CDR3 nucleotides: TGTGCCAGCAGCTTGATGAGGGACACTGAAGCTTTCTTT.

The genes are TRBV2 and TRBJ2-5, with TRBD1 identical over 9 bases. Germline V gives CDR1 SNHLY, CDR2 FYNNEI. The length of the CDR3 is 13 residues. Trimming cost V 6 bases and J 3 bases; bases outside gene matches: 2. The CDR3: CASRRDREETQYF. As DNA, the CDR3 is TGTGCCAGCAGGAGGGACAGGGAAGAGACCCAGTACTTC.

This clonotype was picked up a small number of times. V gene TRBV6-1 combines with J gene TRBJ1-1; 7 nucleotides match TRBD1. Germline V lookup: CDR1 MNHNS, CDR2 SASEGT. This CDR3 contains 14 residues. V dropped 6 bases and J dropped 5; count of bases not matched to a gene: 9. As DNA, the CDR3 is TGTGCCAGCAGGAGTGGCAGGGGGGGTACTGAAGCTTTCTTT. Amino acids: CASRSGRGGTEAFF.

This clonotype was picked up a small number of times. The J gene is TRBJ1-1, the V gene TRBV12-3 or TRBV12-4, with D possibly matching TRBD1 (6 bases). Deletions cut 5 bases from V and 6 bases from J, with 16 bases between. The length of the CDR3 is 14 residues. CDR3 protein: CASSDARGGPEAFF. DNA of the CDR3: TGTGCCAGCAGTGACGCTAGGGGGGGACCTGAAGCTTTCTTT.

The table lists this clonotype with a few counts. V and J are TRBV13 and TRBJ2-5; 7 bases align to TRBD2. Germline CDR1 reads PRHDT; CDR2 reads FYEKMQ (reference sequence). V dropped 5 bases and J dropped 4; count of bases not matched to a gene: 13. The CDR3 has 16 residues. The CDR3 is CASSPKGRELRETQYF. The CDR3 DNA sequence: TGTGCCAGCAGCCCTAAGGGGCGGGAGCTTCGAGAGACCCAGTACTTC.

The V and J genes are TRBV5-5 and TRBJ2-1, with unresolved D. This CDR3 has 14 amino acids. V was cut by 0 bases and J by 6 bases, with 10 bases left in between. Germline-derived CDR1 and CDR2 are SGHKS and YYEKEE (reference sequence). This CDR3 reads CASSLGASSNEQFF. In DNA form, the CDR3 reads TGTGCCAGCAGCTTGGGAGCTAGTAGCAATGAGCAGTTCTTC.

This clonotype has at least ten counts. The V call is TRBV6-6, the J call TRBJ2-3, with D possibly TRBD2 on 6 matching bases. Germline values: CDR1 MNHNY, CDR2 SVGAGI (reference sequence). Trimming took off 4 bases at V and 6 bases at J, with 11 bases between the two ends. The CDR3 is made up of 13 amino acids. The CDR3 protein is CASSFEGRDTQYF. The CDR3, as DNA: TGTGCCAGCAGTTTTGAGGGGAGGGATACGCAGTATTTT.

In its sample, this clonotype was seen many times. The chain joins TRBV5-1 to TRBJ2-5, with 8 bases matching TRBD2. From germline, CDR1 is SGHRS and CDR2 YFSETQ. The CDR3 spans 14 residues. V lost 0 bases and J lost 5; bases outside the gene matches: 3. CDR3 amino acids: CASSLATSGETQYF. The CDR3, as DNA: TGCGCCAGCAGCTTGGCCACTAGCGGTGAGACCCAGTACTTC.

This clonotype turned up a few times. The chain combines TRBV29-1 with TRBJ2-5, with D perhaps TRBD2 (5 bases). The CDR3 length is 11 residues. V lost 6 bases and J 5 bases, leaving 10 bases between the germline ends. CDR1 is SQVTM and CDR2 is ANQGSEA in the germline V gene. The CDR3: CSVGVWETQYF. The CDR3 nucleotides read TGCAGCGTCGGGGTTTGGGAGACCCAGTACTTC.

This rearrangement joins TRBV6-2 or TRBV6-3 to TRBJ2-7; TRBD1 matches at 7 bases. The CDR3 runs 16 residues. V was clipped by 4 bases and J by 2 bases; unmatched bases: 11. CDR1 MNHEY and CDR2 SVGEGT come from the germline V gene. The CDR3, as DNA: TGTGCCAGCAGTTTTTCGGGACAGATACCAACCTACGAGCAGTACTTC. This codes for CASSFSGQIPTYEQYF.

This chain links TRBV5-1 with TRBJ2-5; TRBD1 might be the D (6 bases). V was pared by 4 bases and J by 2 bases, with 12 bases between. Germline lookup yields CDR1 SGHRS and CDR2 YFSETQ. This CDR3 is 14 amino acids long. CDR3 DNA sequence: TGCGCCAGCAGCGGGGAGACAGGTCAAGAGACCCAGTACTTC. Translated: CASSGETGQETQYF.

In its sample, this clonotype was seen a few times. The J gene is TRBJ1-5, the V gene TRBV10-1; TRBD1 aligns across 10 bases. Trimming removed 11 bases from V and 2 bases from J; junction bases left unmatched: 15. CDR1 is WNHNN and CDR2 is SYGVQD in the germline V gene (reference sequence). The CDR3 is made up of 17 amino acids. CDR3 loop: CAGLDRGGRHGNQPQHF. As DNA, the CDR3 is TGCGCCGGCTTGGACAGGGGGGGAAGGCATGGCAATCAGCCCCAGCATTTT.

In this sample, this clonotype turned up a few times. The CDR3 DNA reads TGTGCCAGCAGCTTGGACCCTTATGGAAATGAGCAGTTCTTC. Its translation: CASSLDPYGNEQFF. The chain uses TRBV7-2 and TRBJ2-1; D remains ambiguous. CDR1 is SGHTA and CDR2 is FQGNSA in the germline V gene. This CDR3 has 14 amino acids. Trimming took off 3 bases at V and 7 bases at J, with 13 bases between the two ends.

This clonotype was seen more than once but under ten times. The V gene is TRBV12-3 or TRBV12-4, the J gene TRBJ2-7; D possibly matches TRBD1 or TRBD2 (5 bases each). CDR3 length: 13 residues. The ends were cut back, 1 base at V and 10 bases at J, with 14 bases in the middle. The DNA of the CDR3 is TGTGCCAGCAGTTTAGAACCGAGGGGATCTCAGTACTTC. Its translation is CASSLEPRGSQYF.

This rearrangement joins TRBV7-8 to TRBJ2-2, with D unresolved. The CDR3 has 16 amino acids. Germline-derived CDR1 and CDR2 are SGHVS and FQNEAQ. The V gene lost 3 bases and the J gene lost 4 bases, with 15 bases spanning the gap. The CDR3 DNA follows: TGTGCCAGCAGCTTGCGAATAGCTTTCTCCACCGGGGAGCTGTTTTTT. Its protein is CASSLRIAFSTGELFF.

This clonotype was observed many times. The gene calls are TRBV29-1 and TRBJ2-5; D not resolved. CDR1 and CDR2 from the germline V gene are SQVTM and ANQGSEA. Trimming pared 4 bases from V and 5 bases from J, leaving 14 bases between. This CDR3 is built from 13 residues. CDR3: CSVGEPLGETQYF. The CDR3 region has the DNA TGCAGCGTTGGAGAGCCCCTCGGGGAGACCCAGTACTTC. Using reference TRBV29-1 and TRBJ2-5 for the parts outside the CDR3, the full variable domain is SAVISQKPSRDICQRGTSLTIQCQVDSQVTMMFWYRQQPGQSLTLIATANQGSEATYESGFVIDKFPISRPNLTFSTLTVSNMSPEDSSIYLCSVGEPLGETQYFGPGTRLLVL.

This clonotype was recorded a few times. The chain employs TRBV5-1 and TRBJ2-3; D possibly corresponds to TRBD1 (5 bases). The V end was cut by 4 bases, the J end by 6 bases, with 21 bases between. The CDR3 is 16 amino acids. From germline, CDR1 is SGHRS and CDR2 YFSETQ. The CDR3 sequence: CASSPSPGPVGDTQYF. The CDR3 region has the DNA TGCGCCAGCAGCCCATCCCCAGGGCCGGTGGGTGATACGCAGTATTTT.

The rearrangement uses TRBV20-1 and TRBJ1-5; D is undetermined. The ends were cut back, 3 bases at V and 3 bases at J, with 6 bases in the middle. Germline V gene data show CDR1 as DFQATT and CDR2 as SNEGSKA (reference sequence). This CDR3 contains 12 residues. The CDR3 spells CSASGINQPQHF. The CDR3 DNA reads TGCAGTGCTAGCGGGATCAATCAGCCCCAGCATTTT.

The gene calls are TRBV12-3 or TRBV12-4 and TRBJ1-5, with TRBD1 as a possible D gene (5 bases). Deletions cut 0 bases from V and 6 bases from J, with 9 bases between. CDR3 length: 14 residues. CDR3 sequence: CASSLAGDGQPQHF. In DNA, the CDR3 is TGTGCCAGCAGTTTAGCGGGGGATGGTCAGCCCCAGCATTTT.

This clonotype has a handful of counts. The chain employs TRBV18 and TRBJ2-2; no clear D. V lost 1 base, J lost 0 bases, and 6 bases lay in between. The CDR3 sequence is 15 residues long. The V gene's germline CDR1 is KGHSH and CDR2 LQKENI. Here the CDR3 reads CASSPRQANTGELFF. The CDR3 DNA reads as TGTGCCAGCTCACCACGCCAGGCGAACACCGGGGAGCTGTTTTTT.

The CDR3 region has the DNA TGCAGTGCTAGCAGGACAGCCACTGAAGCTTTCTTT. It encodes CSASRTATEAFF. V usage is TRBV20-1 and J usage is TRBJ1-1; possible D gene TRBD1, 6 bases. Per germline, CDR1 DFQATT and CDR2 SNEGSKA (reference sequence). The CDR3 is 12 residues long. V dropped 3 bases and J dropped 4 bases, with 9 bases sitting between them.

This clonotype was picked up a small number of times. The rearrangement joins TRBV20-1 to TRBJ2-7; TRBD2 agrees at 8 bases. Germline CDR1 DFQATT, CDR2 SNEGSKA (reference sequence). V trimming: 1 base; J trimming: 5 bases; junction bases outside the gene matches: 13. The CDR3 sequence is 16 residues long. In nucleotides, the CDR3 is TGCAGTGCTAGAGGTTCGGCGGGAGGCGAAATCCACGAGCAGTACTTC. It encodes CSARGSAGGEIHEQYF.

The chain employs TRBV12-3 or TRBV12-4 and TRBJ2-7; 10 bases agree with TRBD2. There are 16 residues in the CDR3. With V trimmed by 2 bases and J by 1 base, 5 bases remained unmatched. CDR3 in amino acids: CASSLRGLAHSYEQYF. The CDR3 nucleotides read TGTGCCAGCAGTTTAAGGGGACTAGCGCATTCCTACGAGCAGTACTTC.

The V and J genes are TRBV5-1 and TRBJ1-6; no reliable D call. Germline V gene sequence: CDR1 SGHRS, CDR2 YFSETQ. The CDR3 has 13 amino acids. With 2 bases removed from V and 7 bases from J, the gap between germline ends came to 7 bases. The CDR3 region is CASSLEQNSPLHF. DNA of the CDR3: TGCGCCAGCAGCTTAGAGCAGAATTCACCCCTCCACTTT. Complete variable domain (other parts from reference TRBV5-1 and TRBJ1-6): KAGVTQTPRYLIKTRGQQVTLSCSPISGHRSVSWYQQTPGQGLQFLFEYFSETQRNKGNFPGRFSGRQFSNSRSEMNVSTLELGDSALYLCASSLEQNSPLHFGNGTRLTVT.

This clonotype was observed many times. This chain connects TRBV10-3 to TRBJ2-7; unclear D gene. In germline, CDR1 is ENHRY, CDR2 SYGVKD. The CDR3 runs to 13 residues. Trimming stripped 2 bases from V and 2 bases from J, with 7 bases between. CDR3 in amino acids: CAISEGRTYEQYF. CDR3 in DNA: TGTGCCATCAGTGAGGGGCGGACCTACGAGCAGTACTTC.